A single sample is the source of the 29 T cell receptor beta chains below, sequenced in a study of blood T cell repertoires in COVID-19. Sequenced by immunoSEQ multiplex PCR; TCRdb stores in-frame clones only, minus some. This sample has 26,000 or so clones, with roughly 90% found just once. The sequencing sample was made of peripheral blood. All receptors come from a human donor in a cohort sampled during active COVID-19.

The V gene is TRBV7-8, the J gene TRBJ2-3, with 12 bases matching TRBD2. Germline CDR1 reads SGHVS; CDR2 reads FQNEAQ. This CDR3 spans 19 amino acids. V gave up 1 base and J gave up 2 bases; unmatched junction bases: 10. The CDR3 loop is CASSLDPLLAGGFTDTQYF. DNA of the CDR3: TGTGCCAGCAGCTTAGACCCCTTACTAGCGGGGGGCTTCACAGATACGCAGTATTTT. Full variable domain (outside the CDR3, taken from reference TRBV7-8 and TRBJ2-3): GAGVSQSPRYKVAKRGQDVALRCDPISGHVSLFWYQQALGQGPEFLTYFQNEAQLDKSGLPSDRFFAERPEGSVSTLKIQRTQQEDSAVYLCASSLDPLLAGGFTDTQYFGPGTRLTVL.

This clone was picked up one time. In DNA form, the CDR3 reads TGCGCCAGCAGCCAAGAACGATTAGCCATAGAGACCCAGTACTTC. Translated, it gives CASSQERLAIETQYF. The rearrangement links TRBV4-1 to TRBJ2-5; D is undetermined. Trimming took off 0 bases at V and 4 bases at J, with 12 bases between the two ends. The germline V gene has CDR1 MGHRA and CDR2 YSYEKL. The length of the CDR3 is 15 residues.

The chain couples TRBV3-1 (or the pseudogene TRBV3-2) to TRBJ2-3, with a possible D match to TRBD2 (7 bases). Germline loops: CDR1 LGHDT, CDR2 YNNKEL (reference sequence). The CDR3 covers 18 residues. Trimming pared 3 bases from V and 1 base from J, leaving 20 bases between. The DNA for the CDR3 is TGTGCCAGCAGCCAGATGGGGGGGCAGGGCGGTGGCACAGATACGCAGTATTTT. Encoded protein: CASSQMGGQGGGTDTQYF.

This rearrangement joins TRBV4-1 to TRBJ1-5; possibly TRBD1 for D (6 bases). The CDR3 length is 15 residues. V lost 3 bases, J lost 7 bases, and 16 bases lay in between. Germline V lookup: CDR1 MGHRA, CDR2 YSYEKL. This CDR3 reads CASSHPVQGIQPQHF. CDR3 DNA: TGCGCCAGCAGCCACCCGGTCCAGGGGATCCAGCCCCAGCATTTT.

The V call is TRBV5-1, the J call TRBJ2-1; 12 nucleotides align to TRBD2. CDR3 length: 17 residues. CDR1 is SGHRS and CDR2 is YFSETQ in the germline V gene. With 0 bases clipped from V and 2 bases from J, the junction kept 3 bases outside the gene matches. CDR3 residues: CASSLGTSGAAYNEQFF. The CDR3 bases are TGCGCCAGCAGCTTGGGGACTAGCGGGGCTGCCTACAATGAGCAGTTCTTC.

DNA for the CDR3: TGTGCCAGCAGTTTGGCGGTGAGTGATTCACCCCTCCACTTT. Translated, it gives CASSLAVSDSPLHF. The chain combines TRBV27 with TRBJ1-6; no firm D call. V lost 3 bases and J 8 bases, leaving 11 bases between the germline ends. The germline gives CDR1 MNHEY, CDR2 SMNVEV (reference sequence). The CDR3 has 14 residues.

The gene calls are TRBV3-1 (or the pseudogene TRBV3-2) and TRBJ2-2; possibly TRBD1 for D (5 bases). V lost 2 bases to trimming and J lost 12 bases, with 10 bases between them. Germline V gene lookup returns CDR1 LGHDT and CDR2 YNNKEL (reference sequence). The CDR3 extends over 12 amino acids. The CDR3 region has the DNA TGTGCCAGCAGCCAACAGGGTGGGCAGCTGTTTTTT. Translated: CASSQQGGQLFF.

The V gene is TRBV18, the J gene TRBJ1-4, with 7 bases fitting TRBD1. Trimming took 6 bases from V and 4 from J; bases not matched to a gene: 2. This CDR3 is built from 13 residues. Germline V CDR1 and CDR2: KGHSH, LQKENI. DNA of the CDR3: TGTGCCAGCTCGGGACAGTTTAATGAAAAACTGTTTTTT. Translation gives CASSGQFNEKLFF.

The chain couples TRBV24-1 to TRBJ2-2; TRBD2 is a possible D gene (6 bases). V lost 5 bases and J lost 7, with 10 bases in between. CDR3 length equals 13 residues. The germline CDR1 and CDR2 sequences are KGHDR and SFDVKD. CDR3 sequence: CATSVGGDGELFF. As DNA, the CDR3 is TGTGCCACCAGTGTCGGGGGAGACGGGGAGCTGTTTTTT.

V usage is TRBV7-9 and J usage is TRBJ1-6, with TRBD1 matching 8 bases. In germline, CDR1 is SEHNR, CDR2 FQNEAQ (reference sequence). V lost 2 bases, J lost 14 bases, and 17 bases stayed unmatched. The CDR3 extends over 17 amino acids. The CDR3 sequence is CASSLPTGGKGYMALHF. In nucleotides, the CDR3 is TGTGCCAGCAGCTTACCCACAGGGGGTAAGGGATATATGGCCCTCCACTTT.

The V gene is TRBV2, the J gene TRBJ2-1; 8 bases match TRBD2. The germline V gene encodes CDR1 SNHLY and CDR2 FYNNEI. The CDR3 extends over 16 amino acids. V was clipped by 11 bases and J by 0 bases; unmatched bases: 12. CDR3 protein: CAAPGGGPTSYNEQFF. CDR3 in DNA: TGTGCCGCCCCCGGGGGGGGCCCTACCTCCTACAATGAGCAGTTCTTC.

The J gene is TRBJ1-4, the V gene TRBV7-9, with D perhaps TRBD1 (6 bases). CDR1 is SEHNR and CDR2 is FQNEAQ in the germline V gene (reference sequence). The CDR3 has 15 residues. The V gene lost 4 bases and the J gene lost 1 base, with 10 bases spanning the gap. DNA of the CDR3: TGTGCCAGCAGCTCAGGGGTGGGAACTAATGAAAAACTGTTTTTT. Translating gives CASSSGVGTNEKLFF.

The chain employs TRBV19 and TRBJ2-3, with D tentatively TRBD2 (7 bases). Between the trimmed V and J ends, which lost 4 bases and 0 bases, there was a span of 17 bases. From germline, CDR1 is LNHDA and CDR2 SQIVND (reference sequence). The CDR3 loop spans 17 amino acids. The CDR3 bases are TGTGCCAGTAGTACGGCGGGGGCTAGAACTAGCACAGATACGCAGTATTTT. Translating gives CASSTAGARTSTDTQYF.

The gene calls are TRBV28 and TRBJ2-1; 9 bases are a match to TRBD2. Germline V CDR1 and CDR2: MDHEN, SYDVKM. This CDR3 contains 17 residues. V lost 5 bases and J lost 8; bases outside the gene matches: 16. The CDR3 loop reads CASSGVAGAKGRDEQFF. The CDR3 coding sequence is TGTGCCAGCAGTGGCGTAGCGGGGGCGAAGGGGCGGGATGAGCAGTTCTTC.

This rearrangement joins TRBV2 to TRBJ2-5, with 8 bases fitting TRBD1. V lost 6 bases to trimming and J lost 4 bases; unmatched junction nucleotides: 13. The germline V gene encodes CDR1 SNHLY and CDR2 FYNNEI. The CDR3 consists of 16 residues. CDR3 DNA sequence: TGTGCCAGCAGCCTCATCAAATCAGGGGGCGGAGAGACCCAGTACTTC. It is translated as CASSLIKSGGGETQYF.

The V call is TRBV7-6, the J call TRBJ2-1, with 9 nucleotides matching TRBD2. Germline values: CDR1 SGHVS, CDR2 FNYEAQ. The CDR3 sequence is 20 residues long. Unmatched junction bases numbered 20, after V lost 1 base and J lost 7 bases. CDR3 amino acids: CASSLGVGGLASGERNEQFF. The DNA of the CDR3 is TGTGCCAGCAGCTTAGGTGTAGGTGGGTTGGCTAGCGGGGAGAGGAATGAGCAGTTCTTC.

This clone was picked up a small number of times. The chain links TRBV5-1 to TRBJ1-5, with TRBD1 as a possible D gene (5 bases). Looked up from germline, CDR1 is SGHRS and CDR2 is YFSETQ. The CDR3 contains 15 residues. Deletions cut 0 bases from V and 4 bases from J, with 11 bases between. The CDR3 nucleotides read TGCGCCAGCAGCTTGGATGGGGCCGGGAATCAGCCCCAGCATTTT. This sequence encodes CASSLDGAGNQPQHF.

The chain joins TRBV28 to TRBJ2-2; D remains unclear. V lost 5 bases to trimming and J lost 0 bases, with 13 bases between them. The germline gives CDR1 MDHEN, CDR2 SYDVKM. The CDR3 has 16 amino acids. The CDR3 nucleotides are TGTGCCAGCAGTAAGGCAGGAACTTCGAACACCGGGGAGCTGTTTTTT. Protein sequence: CASSKAGTSNTGELFF.

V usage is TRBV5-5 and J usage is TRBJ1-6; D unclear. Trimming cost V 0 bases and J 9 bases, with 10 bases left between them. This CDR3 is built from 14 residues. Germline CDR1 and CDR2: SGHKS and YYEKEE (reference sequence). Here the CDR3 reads CASSLGAGSSPLHF. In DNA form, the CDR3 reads TGTGCCAGCAGCTTGGGGGCTGGGAGTTCACCCCTCCACTTT.

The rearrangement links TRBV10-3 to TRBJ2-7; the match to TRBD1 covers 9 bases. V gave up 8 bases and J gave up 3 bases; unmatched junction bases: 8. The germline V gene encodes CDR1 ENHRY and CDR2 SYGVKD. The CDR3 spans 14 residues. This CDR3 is CAIARGQGLYEQYF. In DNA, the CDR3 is TGTGCCATCGCGAGGGGACAGGGTCTCTACGAGCAGTACTTC.

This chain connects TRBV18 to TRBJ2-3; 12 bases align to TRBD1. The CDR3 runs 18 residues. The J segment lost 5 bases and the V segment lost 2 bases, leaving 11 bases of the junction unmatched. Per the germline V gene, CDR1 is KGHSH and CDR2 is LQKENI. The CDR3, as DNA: TGTGCCAGCTCACCAGGGACAGGGGGCCTTAATCGAAGAGATACGCAGTATTTT. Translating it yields CASSPGTGGLNRRDTQYF. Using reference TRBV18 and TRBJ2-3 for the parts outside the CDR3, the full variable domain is NAGVMQNPRHLVRRRGQEARLRCSPMKGHSHVYWYRQLPEEGLKFMVYLQKENIIDESGMPKERFSAEFPKEGPSILRIQQVVRGDSAAYFCASSPGTGGLNRRDTQYFGPGTRLTVL.

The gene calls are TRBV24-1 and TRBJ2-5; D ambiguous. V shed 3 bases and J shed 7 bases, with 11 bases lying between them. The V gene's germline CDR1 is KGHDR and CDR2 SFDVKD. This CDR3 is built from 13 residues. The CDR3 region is CATSDSGSGTQYF. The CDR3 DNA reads TGTGCCACCAGTGATAGTGGATCAGGGACCCAGTACTTC.

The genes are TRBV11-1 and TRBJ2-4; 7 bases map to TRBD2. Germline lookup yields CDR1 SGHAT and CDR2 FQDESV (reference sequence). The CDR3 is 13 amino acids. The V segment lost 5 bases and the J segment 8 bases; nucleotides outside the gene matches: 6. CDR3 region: CASSGRGSDIQYF. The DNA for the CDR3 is TGTGCCAGCAGCGGGCGGGGGAGTGACATTCAGTACTTC.

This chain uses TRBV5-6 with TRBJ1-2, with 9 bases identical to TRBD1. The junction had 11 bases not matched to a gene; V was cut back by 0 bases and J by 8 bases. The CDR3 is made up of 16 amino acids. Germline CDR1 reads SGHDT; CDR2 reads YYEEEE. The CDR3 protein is CASSLVPGQGSEGYTF. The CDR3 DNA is TGTGCCAGCAGCTTGGTCCCGGGACAGGGTTCGGAAGGCTACACCTTC.

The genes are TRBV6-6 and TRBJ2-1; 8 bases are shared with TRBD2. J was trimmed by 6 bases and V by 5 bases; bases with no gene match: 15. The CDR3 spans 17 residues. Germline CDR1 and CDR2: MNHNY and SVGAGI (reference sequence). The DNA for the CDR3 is TGTGCCAGCAGTCAGAGGGGGGCTAGCGGGTCGCCCAATGAGCAGTTCTTC. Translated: CASSQRGASGSPNEQFF.

CDR3 sequence (DNA): TGTGCCAGCAGCCCAGGACTAGCGGGGGGATGGGAGACCCAGTACTTC. Translating it yields CASSPGLAGGWETQYF. This rearrangement joins TRBV11-2 to TRBJ2-5; TRBD2 matches 14 bases. There are 16 residues in the CDR3. The germline V gene encodes CDR1 SGHAT and CDR2 FQNNGV. The V and J ends lost 5 bases and 5 bases, in that order; junction bases with no gene match: 7.

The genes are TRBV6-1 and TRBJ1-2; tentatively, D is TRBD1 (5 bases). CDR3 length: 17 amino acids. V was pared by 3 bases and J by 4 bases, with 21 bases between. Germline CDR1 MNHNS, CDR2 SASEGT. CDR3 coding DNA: TGTGCCAGCAGTGATCACCTGACAGCGTACGGTGGCTATGGCTACACCTTC. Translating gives CASSDHLTAYGGYGYTF.

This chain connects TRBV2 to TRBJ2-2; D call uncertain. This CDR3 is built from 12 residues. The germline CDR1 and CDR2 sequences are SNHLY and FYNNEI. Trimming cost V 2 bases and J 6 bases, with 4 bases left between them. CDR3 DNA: TGTGCCAGCAGTGAACAGTCCGGGGAGCTGTTTTTT. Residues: CASSEQSGELFF.

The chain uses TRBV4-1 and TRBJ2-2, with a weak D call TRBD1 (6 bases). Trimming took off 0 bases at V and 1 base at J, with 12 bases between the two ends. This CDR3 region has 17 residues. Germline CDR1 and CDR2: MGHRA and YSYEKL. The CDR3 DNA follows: TGCGCCAGCAGCCAAGATACCGGCAGGGGGAACACCGGGGAGCTGTTTTTT. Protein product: CASSQDTGRGNTGELFF.